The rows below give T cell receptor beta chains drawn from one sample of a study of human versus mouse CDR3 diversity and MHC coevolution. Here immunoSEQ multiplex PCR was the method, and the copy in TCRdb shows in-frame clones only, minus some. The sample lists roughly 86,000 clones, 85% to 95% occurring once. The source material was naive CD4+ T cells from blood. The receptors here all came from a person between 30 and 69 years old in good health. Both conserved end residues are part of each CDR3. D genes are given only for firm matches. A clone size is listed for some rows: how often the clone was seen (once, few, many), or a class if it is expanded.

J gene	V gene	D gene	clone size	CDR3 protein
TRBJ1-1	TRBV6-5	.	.	CASSYSTGTEAFF
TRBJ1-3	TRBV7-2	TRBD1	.	CASSRDRGQNTIYF
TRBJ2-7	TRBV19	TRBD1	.	CASSSGDRDGEQYF
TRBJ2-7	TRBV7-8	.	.	CASSVGRYEQYF
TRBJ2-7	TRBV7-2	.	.	CASSLEANRYEQYF
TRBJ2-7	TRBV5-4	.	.	CASSLARRSHEQYF
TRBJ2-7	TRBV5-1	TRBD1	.	CASSVKRTGISDFAYEQYF
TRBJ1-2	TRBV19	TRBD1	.	CASRRTGAPLYGYTF
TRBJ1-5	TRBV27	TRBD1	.	CASSLGRGREQPQHF
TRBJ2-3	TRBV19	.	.	CASGGVPYTDTQYF
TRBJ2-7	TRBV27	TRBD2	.	CASSPRWREGKEQYF
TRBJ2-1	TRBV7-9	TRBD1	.	CASSPDRRYSSYNEQFF
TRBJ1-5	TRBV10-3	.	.	CAISEPFTGTPHQPQHF
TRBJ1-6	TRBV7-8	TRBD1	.	CASSLKQGSSYNSPLHF
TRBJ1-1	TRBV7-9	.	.	CAGSLVPQMNTEAFF
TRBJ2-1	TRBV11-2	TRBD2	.	CASSFLPLAGGTHNEQFF
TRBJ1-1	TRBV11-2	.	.	CASSLGQGDTEAFF
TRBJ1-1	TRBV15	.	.	CATSRAYVNTEAFF
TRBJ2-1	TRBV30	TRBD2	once	CAWTPGGSSYNEQFF
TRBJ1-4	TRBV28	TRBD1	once	CASSLKLPTGTGGRGEKLFF
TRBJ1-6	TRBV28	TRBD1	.	CASREMTGGRSPLHF
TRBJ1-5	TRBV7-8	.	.	CASSLDRVNQPQHF
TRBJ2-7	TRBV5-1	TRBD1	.	CASSADRVPYEQYF
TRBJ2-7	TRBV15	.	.	CATSSEEIYEQYF
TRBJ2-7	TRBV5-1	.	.	CASSPGTSRYEQYF
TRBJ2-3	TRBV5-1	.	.	CASSSGAGPGTDTQYF
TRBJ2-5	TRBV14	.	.	CASSWTGRTQYF
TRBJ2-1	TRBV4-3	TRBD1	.	CASSQDGDRGWNEQFF
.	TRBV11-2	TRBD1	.	CASSFLQGLFYEQYF
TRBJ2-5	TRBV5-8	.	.	CASRSQETQYF
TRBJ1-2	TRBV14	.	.	CASSQVAAFGYTF
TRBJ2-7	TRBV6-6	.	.	CASSRDTGYEQYF
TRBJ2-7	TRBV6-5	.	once	CASSYSSGPSYEQYF
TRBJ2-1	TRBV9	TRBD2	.	CASSSGTSVYNEQFF
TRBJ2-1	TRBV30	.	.	CAWSVRREDNEQFF
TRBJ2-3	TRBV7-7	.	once	CASSLRVADTQYF
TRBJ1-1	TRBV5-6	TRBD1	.	CASSPRQGSNTEAFF
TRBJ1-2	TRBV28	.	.	CASSLEALEYGYTF
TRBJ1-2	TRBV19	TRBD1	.	CASSGQGVSYGYTF
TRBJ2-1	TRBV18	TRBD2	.	CASSPLAEYNEQFF
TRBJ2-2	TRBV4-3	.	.	CASSQAWGANTGELFF
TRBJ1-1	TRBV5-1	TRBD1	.	CASSSGTATEAFF
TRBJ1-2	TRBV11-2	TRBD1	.	CASSSRQGARGYTF
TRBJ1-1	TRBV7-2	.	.	CASSLEGERNTEAFF